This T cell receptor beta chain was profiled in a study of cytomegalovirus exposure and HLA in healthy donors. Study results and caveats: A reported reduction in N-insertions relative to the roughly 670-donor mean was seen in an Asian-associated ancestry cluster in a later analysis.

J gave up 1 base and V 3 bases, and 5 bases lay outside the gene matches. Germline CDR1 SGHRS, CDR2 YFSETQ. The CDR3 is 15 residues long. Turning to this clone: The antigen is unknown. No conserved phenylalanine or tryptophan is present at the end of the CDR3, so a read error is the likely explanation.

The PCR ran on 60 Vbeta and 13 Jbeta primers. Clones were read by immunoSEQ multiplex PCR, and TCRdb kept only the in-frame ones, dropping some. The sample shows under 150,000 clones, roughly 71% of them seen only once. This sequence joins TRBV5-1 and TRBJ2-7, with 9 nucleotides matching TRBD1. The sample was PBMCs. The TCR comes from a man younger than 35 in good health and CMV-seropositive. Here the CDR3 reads CASSYGTGSSYEQYL. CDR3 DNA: TGCGCCAGCAGCTATGGGACAGGGAGTTCCTACGAGCAGTACCTC.